This TCR beta chain was found in a study of OX40 agonist ivuxolimab in advanced cancers. For the study at large: The patients got ivuxolimab, which is an agonistic anti-OX40 (CD134) antibody. One hepatocellular carcinoma and a couple of cutaneous melanoma patients partially responded.

The investigators sampled blood at baseline, at cycle 4 day 1, and at cycle 7 day 1. TCRdb's table, derived via immunoSEQ multiplex PCR, lists solely in-frame clones and lacks some. The sample holds about 77,000 clones, around 94% seen once. V lost 1 base, J lost 10 bases, and 7 bases stayed unmatched. Germline V gene sequence: CDR1 SGHRS, CDR2 YFSETQ. CDR3 size: 14 residues. V usage is TRBV5-1 and J usage is TRBJ2-5; the match to TRBD2 covers 10 bases. This clonotype was obtained from an adult with an advanced solid tumor such as melanoma, head and neck, liver or kidney cancer. Sequencing used CD4+ or CD8+ T cells sorted from blood, obtained in a trial of the OX40 agonist ivuxolimab. The CDR3 DNA reads as TGCGCCAGCAGCTTGTCCCTAGCGGGAGAGGTCCAGTACTTC. As protein: CASSLSLAGEVQYF.